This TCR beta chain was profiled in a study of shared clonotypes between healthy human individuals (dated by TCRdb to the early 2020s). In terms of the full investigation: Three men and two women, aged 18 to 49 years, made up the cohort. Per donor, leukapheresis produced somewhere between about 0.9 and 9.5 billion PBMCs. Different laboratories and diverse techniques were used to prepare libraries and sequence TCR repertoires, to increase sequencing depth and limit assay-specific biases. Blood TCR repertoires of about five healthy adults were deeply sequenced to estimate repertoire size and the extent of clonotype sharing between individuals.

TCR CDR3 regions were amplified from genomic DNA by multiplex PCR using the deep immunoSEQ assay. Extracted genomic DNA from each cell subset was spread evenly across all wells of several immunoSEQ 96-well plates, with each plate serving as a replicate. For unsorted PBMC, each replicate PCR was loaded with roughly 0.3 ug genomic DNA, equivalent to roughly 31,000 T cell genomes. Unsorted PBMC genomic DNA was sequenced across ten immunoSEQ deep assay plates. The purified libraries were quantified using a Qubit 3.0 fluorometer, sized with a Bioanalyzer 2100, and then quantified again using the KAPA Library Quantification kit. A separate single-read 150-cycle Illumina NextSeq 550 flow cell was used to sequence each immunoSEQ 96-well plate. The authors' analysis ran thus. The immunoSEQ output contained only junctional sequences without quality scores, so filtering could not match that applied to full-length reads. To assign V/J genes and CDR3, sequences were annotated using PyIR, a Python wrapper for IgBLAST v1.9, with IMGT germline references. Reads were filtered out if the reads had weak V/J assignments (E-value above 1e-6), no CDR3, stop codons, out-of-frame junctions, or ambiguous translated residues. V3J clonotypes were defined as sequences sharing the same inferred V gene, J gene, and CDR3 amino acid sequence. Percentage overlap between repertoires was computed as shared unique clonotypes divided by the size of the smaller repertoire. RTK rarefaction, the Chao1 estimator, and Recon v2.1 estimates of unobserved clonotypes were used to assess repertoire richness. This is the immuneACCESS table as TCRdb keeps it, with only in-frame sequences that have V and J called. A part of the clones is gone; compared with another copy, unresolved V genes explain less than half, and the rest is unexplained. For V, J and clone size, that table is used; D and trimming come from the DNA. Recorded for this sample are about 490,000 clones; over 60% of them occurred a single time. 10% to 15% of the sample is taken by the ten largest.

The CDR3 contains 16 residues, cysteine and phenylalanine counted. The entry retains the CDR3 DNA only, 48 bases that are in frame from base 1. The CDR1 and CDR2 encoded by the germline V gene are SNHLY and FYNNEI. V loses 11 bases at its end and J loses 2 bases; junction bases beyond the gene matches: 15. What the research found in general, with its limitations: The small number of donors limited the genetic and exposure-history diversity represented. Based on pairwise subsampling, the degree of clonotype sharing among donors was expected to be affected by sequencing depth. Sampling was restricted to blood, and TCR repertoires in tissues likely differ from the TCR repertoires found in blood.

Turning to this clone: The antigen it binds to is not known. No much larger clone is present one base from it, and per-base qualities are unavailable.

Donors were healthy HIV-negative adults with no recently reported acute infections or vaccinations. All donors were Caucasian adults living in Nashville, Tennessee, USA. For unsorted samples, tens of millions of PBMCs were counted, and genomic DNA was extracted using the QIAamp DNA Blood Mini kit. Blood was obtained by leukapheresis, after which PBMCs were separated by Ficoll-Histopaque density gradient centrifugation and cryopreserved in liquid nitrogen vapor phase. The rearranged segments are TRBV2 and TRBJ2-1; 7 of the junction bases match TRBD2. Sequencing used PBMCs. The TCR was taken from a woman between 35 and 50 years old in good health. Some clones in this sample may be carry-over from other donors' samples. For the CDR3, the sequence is CAGSGGSGRTYNEQFF. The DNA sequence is TGTGCCGGCTCCGGGGGGAGCGGGCGGACCTACAATGAGCAGTTCTTC.